Below, one TCR beta chain is given with its context. Its target is unknown. Deep-level running was used for the assay. Profiled with immunoSEQ multiplex PCR; TCRdb holds only in-frame clones, not every one. The top ten hold less than 1.5% of the sample, which has around 2,000,000 clones, less than 95% seen once. The sample originates from a study of shared clonotypes between healthy human individuals. Study-wide background: Donors had three CD4 naive, three CD4 memory, two CD8 naive and one CD8 memory plate apiece.

Naive-designated CD8 cells lacked CD45RO, were positively enriched for CCR7, and omitted terminally differentiated effector memory CD45RA+ cells. CDR1 is SGHTA, CDR2 FQGNSA, per germline. The CDR3 covers 14 residues. Trimming took 5 bases from V and 4 from J; bases not matched to a gene: 5. Study-level results: Generation probabilities were higher for clonotypes shared across all four sorted-subset donors than for unshared ones.

The material sequenced was naive CD8+ T cells sorted from blood. The sequence came from a man aged 18 to 29 in good health. The chain links TRBV7-2 to TRBJ1-5; 7 bases are a match to TRBD1. Here the CDR3 reads CASSQGEDNQPQHF. As DNA, the CDR3 is TGTGCCAGCAGCCAGGGGGAAGATAATCAGCCCCAGCATTTT. Together with reference TRBV7-2 and TRBJ1-5, the CDR3 gives the full variable domain: GAGVSQSPSNKVTEKGKDVELRCDPISGHTALYWYRQSLGQGLEFLIYFQGNSAPDKSGLPSDRFSAERTGGSVSTLTIQRTQQEDSAVYLCASSQGEDNQPQHFGDGTRLSIL.